What follows are 32 T cell receptor beta chains derived from one specimen sequenced in a study of blood T cell repertoires in COVID-19. Data came from immunoSEQ multiplex PCR; TCRdb stores just in-frame clones and leaves some out. The table shows some 150,000 clones, with around 83% occurring only once. Sequences were obtained from peripheral blood. These receptors were taken from an elderly woman with acute or convalescent COVID-19.

The J gene is TRBJ1-5, the V gene TRBV5-1, with unresolved D. CDR1 and CDR2 from the germline V gene are SGHRS and YFSETQ. The CDR3 loop spans 15 amino acids. The V end was cut by 5 bases, the J end by 3 bases, with 15 bases between. The CDR3 loop reads CASRLGNSINQPQHF. The CDR3 bases are TGCGCCAGCAGACTTGGTAACAGCATCAATCAGCCCCAGCATTTT. Based on the CDR3 plus reference TRBV5-1 and TRBJ1-5, the full variable domain is KAGVTQTPRYLIKTRGQQVTLSCSPISGHRSVSWYQQTPGQGLQFLFEYFSETQRNKGNFPGRFSGRQFSNSRSEMNVSTLELGDSALYLCASRLGNSINQPQHFGDGTRLSIL.

The chain recombines TRBV6-5 with TRBJ1-4; 7 bases line up with TRBD1. Trimming at V came to 2 bases and at J to 7 bases, leaving 7 bases not matched to a gene. This CDR3 is built from 15 residues. Germline lookup yields CDR1 MNHEY and CDR2 SVGAGI. This CDR3 is CASSYRRGSREKLFF. CDR3 in DNA: TGTGCCAGCAGTTACCGCAGGGGGAGTCGTGAAAAACTGTTTTTT.

This chain joins TRBV4-1 and TRBJ2-1; 8 nucleotides agree with TRBD2. Germline CDR1 and CDR2: MGHRA and YSYEKL. CDR3 length: 17 residues. The J segment lost 3 bases and the V segment lost 1 base, leaving 8 bases of the junction unmatched. Here the CDR3 DNA reads TGCGCCAGCAGCCAAGGGCCAGCGGGAGACTACTACAATGAGCAGTTCTTC. This translates into CASSQGPAGDYYNEQFF.

The chain uses TRBV19 and TRBJ2-4; D perhaps matches TRBD2 (5 bases). Germline loops: CDR1 LNHDA, CDR2 SQIVND (reference sequence). V shed 4 bases and J shed 0 bases, with 10 bases lying between them. CDR3 length: 15 amino acids. The CDR3, as DNA: TGTGCCAGTAGTACCTCCGGACTAGCCAAAAACATTCAGTACTTC. This sequence encodes CASSTSGLAKNIQYF.

The gene calls are TRBV4-1 and TRBJ2-1; the D gene is possibly TRBD1 (5 bases). The CDR3 is 15 residues long. V was trimmed by 0 bases and J by 7 bases, leaving 13 bases between them. Germline-derived CDR1 and CDR2 are MGHRA and YSYEKL. CDR3: CASSQEPTKGNEQFF. DNA for the CDR3: TGCGCCAGCAGCCAAGAACCAACTAAGGGGAATGAGCAGTTCTTC.

This chain uses TRBV2 with TRBJ2-1; D might be TRBD2 (5 bases). The germline V and J ends were trimmed by 8 bases and 9 bases, with 8 bases remaining between them. The CDR3 consists of 10 residues. Germline-derived CDR1 and CDR2 are SNHLY and FYNNEI. The CDR3 region is CASVAGEQFF. In DNA form, the CDR3 reads TGTGCCAGCGTGGCGGGTGAGCAGTTCTTC.

The chain couples TRBV4-1 to TRBJ2-3; TRBD2 is a possible D gene (5 bases). Per germline, CDR1 MGHRA and CDR2 YSYEKL. The CDR3 is 13 residues long. Between the trimmed V and J ends, which lost 2 bases and 4 bases, there was a span of 7 bases. CDR3 DNA sequence: TGCGCCAGCAGCCAACGGGAATCAGATACGCAGTATTTT. As protein: CASSQRESDTQYF.

The V and J genes are TRBV13 and TRBJ2-3; 12 bases agree with TRBD2. This CDR3 has 18 residues. Germline V gene data show CDR1 as PRHDT and CDR2 as FYEKMQ (reference sequence). V lost 5 bases, J lost 4 bases, and 13 bases stayed unmatched. The CDR3 protein is CASSLRASGGASADTQYF. The CDR3 nucleotides are TGTGCCAGCAGCCTCCGTGCTAGCGGGGGGGCTAGTGCAGATACGCAGTATTTT.

This clone was detected only a few times. In the same sample, other DNA sequences code for this CDR3. This rearrangement joins TRBV27 to TRBJ2-7, with 7 bases that match TRBD1. CDR1 is MNHEY and CDR2 is SMNVEV in the germline V gene (reference sequence). With V trimmed by 4 bases and J by 7 bases, 4 bases remained unmatched. There are 12 residues in the CDR3. The CDR3 DNA reads as TGTGCCAGCAGTTACACAGGGGCAGAGCAGTACTTC. It yields the protein CASSYTGAEQYF.

The chain is built from TRBV5-6 and TRBJ2-7, with 9 positions matching TRBD2. J lost 7 bases, V lost 4 bases, and 6 bases had no gene match. The CDR3 extends over 13 amino acids. Germline V CDR1 and CDR2: SGHDT, YYEEEE. The DNA of the CDR3 is TGTGCCAGCAGCCGTAGCGGGGGTGGTGAGCAGTACTTC. This translates into CASSRSGGGEQYF.

The rearrangement links TRBV28 to TRBJ2-7, with 7 bases lining up with TRBD1. The CDR3 has 14 amino acids. Trimming removed 5 bases from V and 3 bases from J; junction bases left unmatched: 7. Germline values: CDR1 MDHEN, CDR2 SYDVKM. The CDR3 sequence: CASSPPDRIYEQYF. The CDR3 DNA reads TGTGCCAGCAGTCCGCCGGACAGGATCTACGAGCAGTACTTC. The whole variable domain, filled in from reference TRBV28 and TRBJ2-7, reads DVKVTQSSRYLVKRTGEKVFLECVQDMDHENMFWYRQDPGLGLRLIYFSYDVKMKEKGDIPEGYSVSREKKERFSLILESASTNQTSMYLCASSPPDRIYEQYFGPGTRLTVT.

Here the CDR3 reads CASSLEVRGTYEQYF. CDR3 sequence (DNA): TGTGCCAGCAGCTTAGAGGTGCGGGGGACTTACGAGCAGTACTTC. The chain recombines TRBV7-6 with TRBJ2-7, with 7 positions matching TRBD2. Germline V gives CDR1 SGHVS, CDR2 FNYEAQ. This CDR3 is 15 amino acids long. Trimming removed 1 base from V and 4 bases from J; junction bases left unmatched: 7. Complete variable domain (other parts from reference TRBV7-6 and TRBJ2-7): GAGVSQSPRYKVTKRGQDVALRCDPISGHVSLYWYRQALGQGPEFLTYFNYEAQQDKSGLPNDRFSAERPEGSISTLTIQRTEQRDSAMYRCASSLEVRGTYEQYFGPGTRLTVT.

This rearrangement joins TRBV19 to TRBJ2-7, with D unresolved. Germline V lookup: CDR1 LNHDA, CDR2 SQIVND (reference sequence). V was trimmed by 1 base and J by 3 bases, leaving 13 bases between them. This CDR3 comprises 15 residues. The CDR3 here is CASSIGPGVHYEQYF. DNA of the CDR3: TGTGCCAGTAGTATAGGGCCAGGCGTACACTACGAGCAGTACTTC.

J is TRBJ2-7 and V is TRBV5-1; D is possibly TRBD2 (6 bases). The CDR3 covers 14 residues. Per germline, CDR1 SGHRS and CDR2 YFSETQ. Between the trimmed V and J ends, which lost 4 bases and 2 bases, there was a span of 13 bases. The CDR3 here is CASSLSAGTYEQYF. In DNA, the CDR3 is TGCGCCAGCAGCCTCTCAGCGGGTACCTACGAGCAGTACTTC.

This clone was seen once. V and J are TRBV19 and TRBJ1-1; D call uncertain. CDR3 length: 12 amino acids. V was clipped by 3 bases and J by 5 bases, with 7 bases between them. Germline loops: CDR1 LNHDA, CDR2 SQIVND (reference sequence). The CDR3 loop is CASSIADTEAFF. CDR3 nucleotide sequence: TGTGCCAGTAGTATTGCAGATACTGAAGCTTTCTTT. Using reference TRBV19 and TRBJ1-1 for the parts outside the CDR3, the full variable domain is DGGITQSPKYLFRKEGQNVTLSCEQNLNHDAMYWYRQDPGQGLRLIYYSQIVNDFQKGDIAEGYSVSREKKESFPLTVTSAQKNPTAFYLCASSIADTEAFFGQGTRLTVV.

This chain uses TRBV30 with TRBJ2-1; 8 bases map to TRBD2. This CDR3 has 13 amino acids. Unmatched junction bases numbered 9, after V lost 6 bases and J lost 8 bases. CDR1 and CDR2 (germline): GTSNPN, SVGIG (reference sequence). The CDR3: CACSGGPIDEQFF. The CDR3 DNA sequence: TGTGCCTGTTCGGGGGGGCCTATCGATGAGCAGTTCTTC.

This clone was detected only a few times. This chain links TRBV15 with TRBJ1-4, with 9 bases lining up with TRBD1. CDR1 is LNHNV and CDR2 is YYDKDF in the germline V gene (reference sequence). J lost 7 bases, V lost 5 bases, and 5 bases had no gene match. The CDR3 extends over 14 amino acids. The CDR3 is CATSLDRGSEKLFF. The CDR3 region has the DNA TGTGCCACCAGCCTCGACAGGGGGTCTGAAAAACTGTTTTTT.

The rearrangement uses TRBV19 and TRBJ2-2; D ambiguous. V was pared by 5 bases and J by 0 bases, with 13 bases between. This CDR3 is built from 16 residues. Germline-derived CDR1 and CDR2 are LNHDA and SQIVND (reference sequence). DNA of the CDR3: TGTGCCAGTAGTTCCATTGCGGAGCCGAACACCGGGGAGCTGTTTTTT. Translating gives CASSSIAEPNTGELFF.

The DNA for the CDR3 is TGCGCCAGCAGCTTGGGGGCAGCCAACAATGAGCAGTTCTTC. This codes for CASSLGAANNEQFF. The chain couples TRBV5-1 to TRBJ2-1; no firm D call. The V gene lost 0 bases and the J gene lost 5 bases, with 9 bases spanning the gap. The V gene's germline CDR1 is SGHRS and CDR2 YFSETQ. The CDR3 length is 14 residues.

The chain joins TRBV5-1 to TRBJ1-6, with unresolved D. The germline gives CDR1 SGHRS, CDR2 YFSETQ. This CDR3 is 15 amino acids long. Trimming pared 3 bases from V and 7 bases from J, leaving 14 bases between. The chain's CDR3 is CASSSLSVPNSPLHF. The DNA for the CDR3 is TGCGCCAGCAGCTCCCTTAGTGTGCCCAATTCACCCCTCCACTTT.

This sequence joins TRBV15 and TRBJ2-1, with D possibly matching TRBD2 (5 bases). V lost 2 bases to trimming and J lost 8 bases, with 10 bases between them. CDR3 length: 13 residues. The germline V gene has CDR1 LNHNV and CDR2 YYDKDF (reference sequence). DNA for the CDR3: TGTGCCACCAGCAGACCCGGACTCGATGAGCAGTTCTTC. Translation: CATSRPGLDEQFF. The full variable domain, with the rest looked up from reference TRBV15 and TRBJ2-1, is DAMVIQNPRYQVTQFGKPVTLSCSQTLNHNVMYWYQQKSSQAPKLLFHYYDKDFNNEADTPDNFQSRRPNTSFCFLDIRSPGLGDTAMYLCATSRPGLDEQFFGPGTRLTVL.

The V gene is TRBV7-8, the J gene TRBJ2-7; perhaps TRBD2 as D (6 bases). This CDR3 comprises 14 residues. Germline CDR1 SGHVS, CDR2 FQNEAQ. The V and J ends lost 6 bases and 2 bases respectively, with 14 bases between them. CDR3 sequence reads: CASRGWGETYEQYF. The CDR3 DNA reads TGTGCCAGCAGGGGCTGGGGGGAAACCTACGAGCAGTACTTC.

This chain joins TRBV6-2 or TRBV6-3 and TRBJ2-7; tentatively, D is TRBD2 (6 bases). This CDR3 spans 13 amino acids. V lost 3 bases, J lost 3 bases, and 9 bases lay in between. Germline CDR1 MNHEY, CDR2 SVGEGT. Here the CDR3 reads CASSYAGFYEQYF. The CDR3 bases are TGTGCCAGCAGTTATGCGGGATTCTACGAGCAGTACTTC.

This sequence joins TRBV19 and TRBJ1-5; D not resolved. This CDR3 has 16 residues. In germline, CDR1 is LNHDA, CDR2 SQIVND (reference sequence). V was shortened by 7 bases and J by 1 base, with 17 bases between the two germline ends. CDR3 sequence reads: CASNSIFAASNQPQHF. In DNA form, the CDR3 reads TGTGCCAGTAATTCGATTTTCGCGGCGAGCAATCAGCCCCAGCATTTT.

V gene TRBV24-1 combines with J gene TRBJ1-1, with 8 bases lining up with TRBD1. There are 14 residues in the CDR3. The V gene's germline CDR1 is KGHDR and CDR2 SFDVKD. The V segment lost 7 bases and the J segment 6 bases; nucleotides outside the gene matches: 9. Here the CDR3 DNA reads TGTGCCACCAGGACTGGAAGGACAGGGTCTGAAGCTTTCTTT. Amino acids: CATRTGRTGSEAFF.

The chain has TRBV19 and TRBJ1-2, with TRBD1 matching over 7 bases. CDR1 LNHDA and CDR2 SQIVND come from the germline V gene (reference sequence). The length of the CDR3 is 13 residues. Trimming cost V 5 bases and J 3 bases; bases outside gene matches: 3. CDR3 bases: TGTGCCAGTAGTGCGGGACAGCACTATGGCTACACCTTC. Translation gives CASSAGQHYGYTF.

This clone occurred a few times. The chain has TRBV7-2 and TRBJ1-1; D is unresolved. V lost 4 bases, J lost 0 bases, and 6 bases lay in between. There are 13 residues in the CDR3. The V gene's germline CDR1 is SGHTA and CDR2 FQGNSA. The CDR3 loop is CASSSQVNTEAFF. As DNA, the CDR3 is TGTGCCAGCAGCTCTCAGGTGAACACTGAAGCTTTCTTT. Full variable domain (missing parts from reference TRBV7-2 and TRBJ1-1): GAGVSQSPSNKVTEKGKDVELRCDPISGHTALYWYRQSLGQGLEFLIYFQGNSAPDKSGLPSDRFSAERTGGSVSTLTIQRTQQEDSAVYLCASSSQVNTEAFFGQGTRLTVV.

V is TRBV2 and J is TRBJ2-3, with D perhaps matching TRBD1 (5 bases). The V gene's germline CDR1 is SNHLY and CDR2 FYNNEI. This CDR3 contains 13 residues. V dropped 10 bases and J dropped 3 bases, with 14 bases sitting between them. The CDR3 DNA follows: TGTGCCATCGAGATCCAGGGAACAGATACGCAGTATTTT. Protein product: CAIEIQGTDTQYF.

The count of this clone is one. The CDR3 DNA follows: TGTGCCATCAGTGAGTCGTCAGGGAGGGACTCTGGGGCCAACGTCCTGACTTTC. Its translation is CAISESSGRDSGANVLTF. The chain has TRBV10-3 and TRBJ2-6; the match to TRBD2 covers 7 bases. V trimming: 0 bases; J trimming: 0 bases; junction bases outside the gene matches: 5. From germline, CDR1 is ENHRY and CDR2 SYGVKD. The CDR3 is 18 residues long.

The V gene is TRBV10-3, the J gene TRBJ1-1; D unclear. Trimming took off 2 bases at V and 3 bases at J, with 7 bases between the two ends. CDR3 length: 13 amino acids. Germline CDR1 and CDR2: ENHRY and SYGVKD. In nucleotides, the CDR3 is TGTGCCATCAGTGAGGGAGGTTACACTGAAGCTTTCTTT. It encodes CAISEGGYTEAFF.

This chain connects TRBV28 to TRBJ2-3, with a tentative D call TRBD1 (5 bases). Germline V gene sequence: CDR1 MDHEN, CDR2 SYDVKM. The V gene lost 3 bases and the J gene lost 1 base, with 8 bases spanning the gap. There are 14 residues in the CDR3. The CDR3 region is CASSFGHRTDTQYF. The CDR3 DNA follows: TGTGCCAGCAGTTTCGGACATCGCACAGATACGCAGTATTTT.

V gene TRBV5-1 combines with J gene TRBJ2-7; a weak D match, TRBD1 (6 bases). The CDR3 totals 13 residues. From germline, CDR1 is SGHRS and CDR2 YFSETQ. V was cut by 0 bases and J by 4 bases, with 8 bases left in between. The chain's CDR3 is CASSLDRAYEQYF. DNA of the CDR3: TGCGCCAGCAGCTTGGACAGGGCTTACGAGCAGTACTTC.